The T cell receptor (beta chain) described here comes from a study of technical replicates of blood from several donors. Germline values: CDR1 SGHTA, CDR2 FQGNSA. Between the trimmed V and J ends, which lost 7 bases and 8 bases, there was a span of 18 bases. The CDR3 totals 15 residues. The method was immunoSEQ multiplex PCR; TCRdb's version includes in-frame clones alone and lacks a portion of them. Of some 62,000 clones in the sample, around nine tenths were seen once. The chain joins TRBV7-2 to TRBJ1-6; possible D gene TRBD1, 5 bases. This TCR derives from a human donor in good health. Some clones in this sample may be carry-over from other donors' samples. The specimen sequenced was PBMCs. CDR3 protein: CASTAPGGGYSPLHF. The CDR3 nucleotides read TGTGCCAGCACGGCCCCGGGGGGGGGATATTCACCCCTCCACTTT. The full variable domain, rest sourced from reference TRBV7-2 and TRBJ1-6, is GAGVSQSPSNKVTEKGKDVELRCDPISGHTALYWYRQSLGQGLEFLIYFQGNSAPDKSGLPSDRFSAERTGGSVSTLTIQRTQQEDSAVYLCASTAPGGGYSPLHFGNGTRLTVT.